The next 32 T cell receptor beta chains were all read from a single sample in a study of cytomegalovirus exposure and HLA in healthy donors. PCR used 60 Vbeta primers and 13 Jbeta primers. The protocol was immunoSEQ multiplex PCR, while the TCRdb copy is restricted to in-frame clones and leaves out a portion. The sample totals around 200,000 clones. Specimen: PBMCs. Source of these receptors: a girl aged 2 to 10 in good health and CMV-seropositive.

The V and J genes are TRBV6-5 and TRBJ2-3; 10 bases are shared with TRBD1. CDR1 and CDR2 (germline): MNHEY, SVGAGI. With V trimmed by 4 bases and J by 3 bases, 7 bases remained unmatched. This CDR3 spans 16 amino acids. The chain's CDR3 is CASSSPGTGETDTQYF. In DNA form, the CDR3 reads TGTGCCAGCAGTTCGCCCGGGACAGGGGAAACAGATACGCAGTATTTT.

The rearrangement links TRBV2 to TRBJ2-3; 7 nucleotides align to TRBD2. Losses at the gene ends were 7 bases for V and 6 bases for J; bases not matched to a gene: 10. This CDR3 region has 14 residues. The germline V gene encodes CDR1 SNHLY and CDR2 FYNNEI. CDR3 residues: CASIGASGLDTQYF. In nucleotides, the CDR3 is TGTGCCAGCATTGGGGCTAGCGGCTTGGATACGCAGTATTTT.

The chain's CDR3 is CASSFLSADRTYEQYF. The CDR3 DNA is TGTGCCAGCAGTTTTTTATCCGCGGACAGGACCTACGAGCAGTACTTC. The chain employs TRBV27 and TRBJ2-7; the match to TRBD1 covers 7 bases. V shed 3 bases, J shed 2 bases, and the junction held 10 bases outside the gene matches. CDR3 length equals 16 residues. CDR1 and CDR2 (germline): MNHEY, SMNVEV (reference sequence).

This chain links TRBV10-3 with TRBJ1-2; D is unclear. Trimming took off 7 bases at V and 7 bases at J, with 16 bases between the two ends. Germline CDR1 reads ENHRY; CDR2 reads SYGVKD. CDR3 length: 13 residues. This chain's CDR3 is CAITEGILFGYTF. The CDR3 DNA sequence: TGTGCCATCACAGAGGGTATCCTTTTTGGCTACACCTTC.

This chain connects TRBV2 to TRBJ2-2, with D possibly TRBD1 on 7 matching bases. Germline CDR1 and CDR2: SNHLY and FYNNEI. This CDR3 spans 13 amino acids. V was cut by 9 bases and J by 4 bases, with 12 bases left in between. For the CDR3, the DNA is TGTGCCAGTCACAGGGGACTCACCGGGGAGCTGTTTTTT. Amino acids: CASHRGLTGELFF.

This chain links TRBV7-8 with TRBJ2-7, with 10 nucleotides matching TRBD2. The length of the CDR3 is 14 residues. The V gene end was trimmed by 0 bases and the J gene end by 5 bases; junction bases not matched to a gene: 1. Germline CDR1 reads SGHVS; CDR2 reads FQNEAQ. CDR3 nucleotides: TGTGCCAGCAGCTTAGCCGGGACTAGCGACGAGCAGTACTTC. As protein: CASSLAGTSDEQYF.

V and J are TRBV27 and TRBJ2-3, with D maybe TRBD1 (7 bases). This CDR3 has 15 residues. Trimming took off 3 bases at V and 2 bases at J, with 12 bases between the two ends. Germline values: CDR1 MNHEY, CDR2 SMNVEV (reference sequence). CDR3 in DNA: TGTGCCAGCAGTTTGCGGGACAGTTTCACAGATACGCAGTATTTT. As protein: CASSLRDSFTDTQYF.

In nucleotides, the CDR3 is TGTGCCTGTCACCTGACTAGCGGGAGGTCCTACGAGCAGTACTTC. Amino acids: CACHLTSGRSYEQYF. The V call is TRBV6-1, the J call TRBJ2-7; 13 nucleotides agree with TRBD2. CDR1 is MNHNS and CDR2 is SASEGT in the germline V gene. Unmatched junction bases numbered 8, after V lost 11 bases and J lost 1 base. This CDR3 contains 15 residues.

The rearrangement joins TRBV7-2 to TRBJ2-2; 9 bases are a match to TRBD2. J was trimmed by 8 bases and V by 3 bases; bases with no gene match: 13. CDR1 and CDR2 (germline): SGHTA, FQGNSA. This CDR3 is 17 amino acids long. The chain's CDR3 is CASSFFRTSDRSGELFF. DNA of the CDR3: TGTGCCAGCAGCTTCTTTAGGACTAGCGATCGGTCAGGGGAGCTGTTTTTT.

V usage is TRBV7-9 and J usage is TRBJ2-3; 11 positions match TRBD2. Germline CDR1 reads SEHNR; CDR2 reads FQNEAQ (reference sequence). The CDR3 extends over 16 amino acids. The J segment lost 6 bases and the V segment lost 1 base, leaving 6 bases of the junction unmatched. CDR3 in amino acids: CASSLGGLAEMDTQYF. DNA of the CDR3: TGTGCCAGCAGCTTAGGGGGACTAGCGGAGATGGATACGCAGTATTTT.

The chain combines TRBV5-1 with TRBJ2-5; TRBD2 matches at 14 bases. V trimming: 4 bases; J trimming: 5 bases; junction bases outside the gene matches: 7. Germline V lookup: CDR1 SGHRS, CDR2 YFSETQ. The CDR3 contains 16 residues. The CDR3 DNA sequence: TGCGCCAGCAGCGGGGGACTAGCGGGAGTCGGCGAGACCCAGTACTTC. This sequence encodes CASSGGLAGVGETQYF.

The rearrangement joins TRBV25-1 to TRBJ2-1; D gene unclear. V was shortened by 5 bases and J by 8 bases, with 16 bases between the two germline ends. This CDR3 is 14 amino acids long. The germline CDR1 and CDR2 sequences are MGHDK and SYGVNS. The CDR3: CASSPPVSRHEQFF. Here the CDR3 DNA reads TGTGCCAGCAGTCCCCCGGTCTCCAGGCATGAGCAGTTCTTC.

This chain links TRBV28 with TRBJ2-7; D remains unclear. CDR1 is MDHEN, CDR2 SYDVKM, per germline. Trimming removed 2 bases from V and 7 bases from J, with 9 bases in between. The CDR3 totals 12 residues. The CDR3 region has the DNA TGTGCCAGCAGTTTACAAGTTCGGGAGCAGTACTTC. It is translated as CASSLQVREQYF.

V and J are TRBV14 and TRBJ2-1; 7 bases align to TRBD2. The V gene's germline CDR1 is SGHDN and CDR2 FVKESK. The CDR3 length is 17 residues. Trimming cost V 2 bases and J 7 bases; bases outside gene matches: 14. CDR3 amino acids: CASSQFRGGSLGNEQFF. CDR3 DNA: TGTGCCAGCAGCCAATTTCGGGGCGGGAGTTTGGGAAATGAGCAGTTCTTC.

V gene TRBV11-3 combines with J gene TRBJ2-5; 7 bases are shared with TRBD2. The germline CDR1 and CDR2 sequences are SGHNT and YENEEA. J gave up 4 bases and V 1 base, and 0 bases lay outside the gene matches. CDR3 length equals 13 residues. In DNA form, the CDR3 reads TGTGCCAGCAGCTTAGCGGGAGGAGAGACCCAGTACTTC. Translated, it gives CASSLAGGETQYF.

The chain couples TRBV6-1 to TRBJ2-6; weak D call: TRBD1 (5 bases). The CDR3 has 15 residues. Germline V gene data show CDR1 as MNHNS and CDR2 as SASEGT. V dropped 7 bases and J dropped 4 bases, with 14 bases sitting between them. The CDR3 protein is CASTVGQRGANVLTF. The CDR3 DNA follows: TGTGCCAGCACGGTGGGGCAGCGCGGGGCCAACGTCCTGACTTTC.

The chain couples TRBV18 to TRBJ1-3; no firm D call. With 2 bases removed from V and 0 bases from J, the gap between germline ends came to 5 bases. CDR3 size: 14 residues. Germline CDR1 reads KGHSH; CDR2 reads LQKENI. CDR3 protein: CASSPEFSGNTIYF. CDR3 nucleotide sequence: TGTGCCAGCTCACCAGAGTTCTCTGGAAACACCATATATTTT.

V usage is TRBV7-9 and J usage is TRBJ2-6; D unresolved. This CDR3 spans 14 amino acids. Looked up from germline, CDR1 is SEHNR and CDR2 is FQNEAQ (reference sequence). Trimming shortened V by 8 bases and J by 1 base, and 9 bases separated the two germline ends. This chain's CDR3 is CASEATSGANVLTF. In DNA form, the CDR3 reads TGTGCCAGCGAGGCGACGTCTGGGGCCAACGTCCTGACTTTC.

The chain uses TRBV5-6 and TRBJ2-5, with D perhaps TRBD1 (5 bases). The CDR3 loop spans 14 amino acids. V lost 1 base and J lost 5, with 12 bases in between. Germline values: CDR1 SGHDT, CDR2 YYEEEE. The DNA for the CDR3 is TGTGCCAGCAGCTTGCCCCAGGGAAGGGAGACCCAGTACTTC. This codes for CASSLPQGRETQYF.

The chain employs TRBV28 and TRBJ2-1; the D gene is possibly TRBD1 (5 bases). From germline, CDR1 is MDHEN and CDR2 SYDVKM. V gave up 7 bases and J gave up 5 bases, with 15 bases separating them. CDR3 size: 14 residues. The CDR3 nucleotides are TGTGCCAGCACCCAGCCGACAGTCAACAATGAGCAGTTCTTC. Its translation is CASTQPTVNNEQFF.

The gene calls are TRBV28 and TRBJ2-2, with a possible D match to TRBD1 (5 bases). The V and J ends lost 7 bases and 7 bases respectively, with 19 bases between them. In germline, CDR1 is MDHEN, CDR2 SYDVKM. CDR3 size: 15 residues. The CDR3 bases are TGTGCCAGCAAGAAGCTCAGGGAAGTAGTCGGGGAGCTGTTTTTT. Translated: CASKKLREVVGELFF.

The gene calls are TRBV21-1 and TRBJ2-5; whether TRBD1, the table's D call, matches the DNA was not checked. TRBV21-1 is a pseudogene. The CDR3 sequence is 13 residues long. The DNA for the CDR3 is TGTGCCAGACAGGGTTACCCTTTTGAGACCCAGTACTTC. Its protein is CARQGYPFETQYF.

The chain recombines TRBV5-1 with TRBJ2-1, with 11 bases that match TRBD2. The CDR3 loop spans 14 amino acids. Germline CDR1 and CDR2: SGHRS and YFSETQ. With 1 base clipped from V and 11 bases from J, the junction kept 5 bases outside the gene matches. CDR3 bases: TGCGCCAGCAGCTTGCAGGGACTAGCGGAAAAGCAGTTCTTC. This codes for CASSLQGLAEKQFF. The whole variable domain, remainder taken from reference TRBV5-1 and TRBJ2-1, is KAGVTQTPRYLIKTRGQQVTLSCSPISGHRSVSWYQQTPGQGLQFLFEYFSETQRNKGNFPGRFSGRQFSNSRSEMNVSTLELGDSALYLCASSLQGLAEKQFFGPGTRLTVL.

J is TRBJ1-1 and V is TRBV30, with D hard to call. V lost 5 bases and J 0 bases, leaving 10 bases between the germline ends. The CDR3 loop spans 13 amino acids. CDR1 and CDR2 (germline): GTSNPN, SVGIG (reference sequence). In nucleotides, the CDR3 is TGTGCCTGGGAACAGAGCATGAACACTGAAGCTTTCTTT. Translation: CAWEQSMNTEAFF.

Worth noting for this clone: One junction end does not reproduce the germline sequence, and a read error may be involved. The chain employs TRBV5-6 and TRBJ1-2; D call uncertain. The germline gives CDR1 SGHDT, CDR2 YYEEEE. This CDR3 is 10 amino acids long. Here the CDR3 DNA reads TGTGCCAGCAGCTTAGGCCCCAAGCGCTTC. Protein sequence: CASSLGPKRF.

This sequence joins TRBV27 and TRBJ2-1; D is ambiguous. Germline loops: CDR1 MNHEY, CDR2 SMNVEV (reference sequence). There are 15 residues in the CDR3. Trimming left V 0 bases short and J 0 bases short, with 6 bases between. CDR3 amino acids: CASSLSLSSYNEQFF. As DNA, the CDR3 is TGTGCCAGCAGTTTATCGCTAAGCTCCTACAATGAGCAGTTCTTC.

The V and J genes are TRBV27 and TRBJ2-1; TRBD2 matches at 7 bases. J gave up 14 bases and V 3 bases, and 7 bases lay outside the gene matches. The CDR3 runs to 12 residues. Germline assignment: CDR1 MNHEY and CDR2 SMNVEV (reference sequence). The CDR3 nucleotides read TGTGCCAGCAGTTTTAGGGGACTATTGGAGTTCTTC. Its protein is CASSFRGLLEFF.

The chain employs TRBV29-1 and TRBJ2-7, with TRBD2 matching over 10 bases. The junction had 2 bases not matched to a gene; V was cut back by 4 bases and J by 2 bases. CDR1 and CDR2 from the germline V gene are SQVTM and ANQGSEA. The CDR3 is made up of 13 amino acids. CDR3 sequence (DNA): TGCAGCGTTGGGACTAGCGGAACCTACGAGCAGTACTTC. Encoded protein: CSVGTSGTYEQYF.

Written as DNA, the CDR3 is TGCGCCAGCAGTCGTAGCTCCTACGAGCAGTACTTC. This encodes CASSRSSYEQYF. The rearrangement joins TRBV10-1 to TRBJ2-7; D not resolved. The CDR3 has 12 residues. Germline V lookup: CDR1 WNHNN, CDR2 SYGVQD (reference sequence). The ends were cut back, 5 bases at V and 0 bases at J, with 5 bases in the middle.

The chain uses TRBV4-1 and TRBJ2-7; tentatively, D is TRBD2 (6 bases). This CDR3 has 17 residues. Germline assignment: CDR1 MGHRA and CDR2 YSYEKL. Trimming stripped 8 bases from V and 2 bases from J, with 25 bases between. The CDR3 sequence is CASVGPGLSGRPYEQYF. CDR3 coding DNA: TGCGCCAGCGTTGGGCCGGGCCTCAGCGGGCGACCCTACGAGCAGTACTTC.

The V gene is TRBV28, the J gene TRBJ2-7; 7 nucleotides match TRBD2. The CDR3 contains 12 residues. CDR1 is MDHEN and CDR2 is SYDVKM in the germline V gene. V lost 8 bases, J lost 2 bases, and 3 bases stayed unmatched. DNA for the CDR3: TGTGCCAGCTCTAGCGGCGCCTACGAGCAGTACTTC. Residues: CASSSGAYEQYF.

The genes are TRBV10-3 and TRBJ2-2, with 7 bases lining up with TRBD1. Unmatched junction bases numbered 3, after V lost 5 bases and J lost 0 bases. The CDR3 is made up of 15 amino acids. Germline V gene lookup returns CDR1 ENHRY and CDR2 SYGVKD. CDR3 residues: CAISPTGTNTGELFF. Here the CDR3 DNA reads TGTGCCATCAGTCCGACAGGGACGAACACCGGGGAGCTGTTTTTT.